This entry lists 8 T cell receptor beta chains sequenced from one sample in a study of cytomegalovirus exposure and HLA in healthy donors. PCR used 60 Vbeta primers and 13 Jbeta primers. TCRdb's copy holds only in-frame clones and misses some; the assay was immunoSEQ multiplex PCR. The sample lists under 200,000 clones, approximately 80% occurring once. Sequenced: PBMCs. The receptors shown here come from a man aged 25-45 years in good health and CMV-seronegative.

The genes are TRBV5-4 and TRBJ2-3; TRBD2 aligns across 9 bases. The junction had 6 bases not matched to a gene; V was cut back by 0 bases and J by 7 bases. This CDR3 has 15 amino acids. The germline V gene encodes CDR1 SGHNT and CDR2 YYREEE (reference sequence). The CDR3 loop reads CASSLGSGGGNTQYF. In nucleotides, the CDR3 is TGTGCCAGCAGCTTGGGTAGCGGGGGAGGAAATACGCAGTATTTT.

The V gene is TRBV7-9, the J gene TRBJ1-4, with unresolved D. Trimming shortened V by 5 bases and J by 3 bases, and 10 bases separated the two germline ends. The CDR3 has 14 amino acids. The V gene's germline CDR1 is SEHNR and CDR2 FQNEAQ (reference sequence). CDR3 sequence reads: CASSEQLANEKLFF. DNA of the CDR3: TGTGCCAGCAGCGAACAGTTGGCTAATGAAAAACTGTTTTTT.

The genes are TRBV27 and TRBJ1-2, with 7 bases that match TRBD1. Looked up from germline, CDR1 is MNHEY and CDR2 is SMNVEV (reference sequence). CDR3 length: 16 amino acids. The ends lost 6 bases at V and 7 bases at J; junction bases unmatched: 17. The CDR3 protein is CASSRDSSPPVRGYTF. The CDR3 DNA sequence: TGTGCCAGCAGCCGGGACAGCTCACCACCCGTACGTGGCTACACCTTC.

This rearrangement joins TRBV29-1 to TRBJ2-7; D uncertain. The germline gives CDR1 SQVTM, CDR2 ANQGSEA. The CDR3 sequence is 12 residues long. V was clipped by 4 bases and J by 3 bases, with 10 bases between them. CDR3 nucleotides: TGCAGCGTTGTTGGCATCCACTACGAGCAGTACTTC. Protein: CSVVGIHYEQYF.

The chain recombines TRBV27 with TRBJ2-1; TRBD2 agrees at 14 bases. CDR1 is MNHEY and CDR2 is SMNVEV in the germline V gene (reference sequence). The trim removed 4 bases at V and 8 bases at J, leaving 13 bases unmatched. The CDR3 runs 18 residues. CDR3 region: CASSSLQLGTSGSDEQFF. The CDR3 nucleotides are TGTGCCAGCAGTTCTTTGCAACTCGGGACTAGCGGGAGTGATGAGCAGTTCTTC.

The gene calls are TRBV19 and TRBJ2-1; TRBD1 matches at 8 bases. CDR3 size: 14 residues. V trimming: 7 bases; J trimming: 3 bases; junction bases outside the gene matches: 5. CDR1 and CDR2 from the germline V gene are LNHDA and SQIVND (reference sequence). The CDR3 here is CASTPGQVYNEQFF. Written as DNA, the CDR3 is TGTGCCAGTACTCCGGGACAGGTCTACAATGAGCAGTTCTTC.

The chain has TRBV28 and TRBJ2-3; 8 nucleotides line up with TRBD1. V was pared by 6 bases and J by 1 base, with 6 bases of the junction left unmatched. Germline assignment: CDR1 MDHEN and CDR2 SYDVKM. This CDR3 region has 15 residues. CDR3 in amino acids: CASSLGQGGTDTQYF. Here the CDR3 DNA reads TGTGCCAGCAGCCTAGGACAGGGTGGCACAGATACGCAGTATTTT.

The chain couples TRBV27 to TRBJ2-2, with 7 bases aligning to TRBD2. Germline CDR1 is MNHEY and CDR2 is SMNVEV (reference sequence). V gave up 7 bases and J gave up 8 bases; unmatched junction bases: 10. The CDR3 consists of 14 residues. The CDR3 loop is CASTLLQGGGELFF. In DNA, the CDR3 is TGTGCCAGCACCCTCCTCCAGGGAGGGGGGGAGCTGTTTTTT.